This T cell receptor (beta chain) was profiled in a study of cytomegalovirus exposure and HLA in healthy donors. Study findings and constraints: The Asian-associated ancestry cluster reportedly had fewer N-insertions than the roughly 670-donor mean in a later analysis. Later on, an analysis found that several of the most significant clusters appeared to be linked to common viral pathogens, which included parvovirus B19. Being productive about 87% or about 30% of the time was typical of most TCR beta V segments in an earlier analysis. The study labeled more than 150 TCR beta chains cytomegalovirus-associated.

Of note for this clone: What it binds is not known.

PCR was performed using 60 Vbeta and 13 Jbeta primers. Method: immunoSEQ multiplex PCR; TCRdb's copy keeps in-frame clones and lacks some. Here the sample spans 97,000 or so clones, less than 10% being singletons. The CDR3 is made up of 14 amino acids. CDR1 and CDR2 from the germline V gene are SNHLY and FYNNEI. V was pared by 3 bases and J by 0 bases, with 0 bases of the junction left unmatched. The sequence derives from a man aged 45-65 years in good health and CMV-seropositive. The rearrangement links TRBV2 to TRBJ2-7; 9 bases fit TRBD1. What was sequenced was PBMCs. Here the CDR3 DNA reads TGTGCCAGCAGTGAGGGACAGGGCTCCTACGAGCAGTACTTC. Encoded protein: CASSEGQGSYEQYF.